The clone carrying this T cell receptor (beta chain) was recorded a few times. Germline CDR1 MNHEY, CDR2 SMNVEV (reference sequence). The CDR3 is 15 residues long. Trimming removed 6 bases at V and 0 bases at J, with 12 bases between. Graves' hyperthyroidism showing no ophthalmopathy progression within 18 months was considered stable. Clinical symptoms, serum thyroxine and TRAb, thyroid ultrasound and orbital computed tomography were used for the diagnoses. The PBMCs studied were ones that came from 10 ml fresh peripheral blood. The sample comes from a study of T cells in Graves' hyperthyroidism and ophthalmopathy. Regions amplified from RNA transcripts were the TCR beta CDR3 regions. Using the HTBI primer set, a first-round RT-PCR was run on the TCR CDR3. In TCRdb, the multiplex PCR reads were re-called with MiXCR into one record per CDR3 protein. The sample includes 350,000 to 400,000 distinct CDR3 sequences, about 15% of them seen just once.

This clonotype was sampled from a woman aged 25 to 39 with Graves' hyperthyroidism. This rearrangement joins TRBV27 to TRBJ1-5; D is ambiguous. The sample was blood. CDR3 in amino acids: CASSPTDYSNQPQHF. DNA of the CDR3: TGTGCCAGCAGCCCGACGGATTATAGCAATCAGCCCCAGCATTTT.